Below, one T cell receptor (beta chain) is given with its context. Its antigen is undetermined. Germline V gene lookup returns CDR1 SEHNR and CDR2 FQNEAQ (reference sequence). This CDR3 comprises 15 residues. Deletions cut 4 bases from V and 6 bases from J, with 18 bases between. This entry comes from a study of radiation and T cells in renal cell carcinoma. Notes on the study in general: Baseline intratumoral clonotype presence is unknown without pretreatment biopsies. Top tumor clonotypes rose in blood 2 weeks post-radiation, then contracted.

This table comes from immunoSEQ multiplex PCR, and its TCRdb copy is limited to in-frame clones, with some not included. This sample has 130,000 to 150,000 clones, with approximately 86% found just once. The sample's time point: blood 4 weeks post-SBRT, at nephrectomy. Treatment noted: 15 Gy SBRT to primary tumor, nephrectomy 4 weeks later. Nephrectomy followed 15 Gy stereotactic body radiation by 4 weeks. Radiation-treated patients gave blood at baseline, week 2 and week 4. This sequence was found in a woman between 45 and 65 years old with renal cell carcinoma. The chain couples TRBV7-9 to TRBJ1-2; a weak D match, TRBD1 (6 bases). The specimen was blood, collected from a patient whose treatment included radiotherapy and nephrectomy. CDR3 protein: CASSYRQDLSDGYTF. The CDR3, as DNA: TGTGCCAGCAGCTACCGACAGGATCTATCGGATGGCTACACCTTC.